Shown below are 27 T cell receptor beta chains from a single sample sequenced in a study of blood T cell repertoires in COVID-19 (dated by TCRdb to 2018 to 2020). Preparation of the library involved the immunoSEQ multiplex PCR assay. Sourced from immuneACCESS, this table was stored by TCRdb with only in-frame sequences that have V and J called. A share of the clones is absent; for the studies checked, an unresolved V gene accounts for under half, and the remainder has no known explanation. For this sample there are 250,000 to 300,000 clones; 70% to 90% appear just once. Of the sample, around 2% falls within the top ten clones. The sequenced material came from PBMCs or T cells enriched from blood (not recorded which). These receptors all come from a woman in her sixties or seventies in a cohort exposed to, infected with or recovered from COVID-19 (not recorded which).

The genes are TRBV27 and TRBJ2-1, with 7 bases lining up with TRBD2. This CDR3 has 16 residues. Germline lookup yields CDR1 MNHEY and CDR2 SMNVEV (reference sequence). After removal of 4 bases from V and 0 bases from J, the junction contained 6 bases not matched to a gene. CDR3 DNA: TGTGCCAGCAGTTCCACTAGCGTCTTCTCCTACAATGAGCAGTTCTTC. It codes for CASSSTSVFSYNEQFF.

This sequence joins TRBV29-1 and TRBJ1-2, with no clear D. CDR3 size: 11 residues. Germline CDR1 and CDR2: SQVTM and ANQGSEA. V gave up 2 bases and J gave up 6 bases, with 7 bases separating them. The CDR3 protein is CSVEKVDGYTF. The CDR3 DNA reads as TGCAGCGTTGAAAAAGTAGATGGCTACACCTTC.

This clone was seen only once. DNA for the CDR3: TGTGCCAGCAGTTTGGGAGACAGGGGGACCCTCCACTTT. Protein product: CASSLGDRGTLHF. This chain links TRBV28 with TRBJ1-6; 9 bases align to TRBD1. The junction had 5 bases not matched to a gene; V was cut back by 3 bases and J by 14 bases. The CDR3 loop spans 13 amino acids. Germline V gives CDR1 MDHEN, CDR2 SYDVKM.

The V and J genes are TRBV7-6 and TRBJ2-1; D ambiguous. The CDR3 length is 12 residues. Trimming removed 2 bases from V and 9 bases from J, with 8 bases in between. Germline V gene data show CDR1 as SGHVS and CDR2 as FNYEAQ. This chain's CDR3 is CASSLIGGEQFF. Written as DNA, the CDR3 is TGTGCCAGCAGCTTAATCGGCGGTGAGCAGTTCTTC.

This clone was seen only once. The J gene is TRBJ1-1, the V gene TRBV25-1; 9 nucleotides align to TRBD1. This CDR3 has 15 amino acids. The germline gives CDR1 MGHDK, CDR2 SYGVNS. The V and J ends lost 3 bases and 4 bases, in that order; junction bases with no gene match: 6. The CDR3: CASSDGQGRGTEAFF. The CDR3 DNA follows: TGTGCCAGCAGTGACGGACAGGGGAGGGGCACTGAAGCTTTCTTT.

This clone was detected once. The V call is TRBV21-1, the J call TRBJ2-7; the table names TRBD1, a call not compared with the DNA. TRBV21-1 is a listed pseudogene. The CDR3 has 16 residues. CDR3 DNA: TGTGCCAGCAGCAAAGAGGGTGGACAGGGGGCGAACGAGCAGTACTTC. Amino acid sequence: CASSKEGGQGANEQYF.

This chain connects TRBV28 to TRBJ2-7; D is unclear. CDR1 is MDHEN and CDR2 is SYDVKM in the germline V gene. This CDR3 is 13 amino acids long. The ends were cut back, 7 bases at V and 9 bases at J, with 19 bases in the middle. The CDR3, as DNA: TGTGCCAGCACCCCGCCCTTTCGATTCGGGCAGTACTTC. Translating gives CASTPPFRFGQYF.

V usage is TRBV5-1 and J usage is TRBJ1-1, with D unclear. Germline values: CDR1 SGHRS, CDR2 YFSETQ. The CDR3 extends over 14 amino acids. V gave up 2 bases and J gave up 0 bases, with 8 bases separating them. CDR3 sequence reads: CASSLSNLNTEAFF. DNA for the CDR3: TGCGCCAGCAGCTTATCTAACTTGAACACTGAAGCTTTCTTT.

This rearrangement joins TRBV19 to TRBJ2-2; 8 bases agree with TRBD2. Unmatched junction bases numbered 13, after V lost 7 bases and J lost 0 bases. The CDR3 runs to 18 residues. Germline assignment: CDR1 LNHDA and CDR2 SQIVND (reference sequence). CDR3 in amino acids: CASTLGLLAVSNTGELFF. In nucleotides, the CDR3 is TGTGCCAGTACCTTGGGGCTACTAGCGGTGTCGAACACCGGGGAGCTGTTTTTT. Combining the CDR3 with reference TRBV19 and TRBJ2-2 gives the whole variable domain DGGITQSPKYLFRKEGQNVTLSCEQNLNHDAMYWYRQDPGQGLRLIYYSQIVNDFQKGDIAEGYSVSREKKESFPLTVTSAQKNPTAFYLCASTLGLLAVSNTGELFFGEGSRLTVL.

The V gene is TRBV10-1, the J gene TRBJ1-1, with D possibly TRBD1 on 6 matching bases. This CDR3 has 15 amino acids. Germline CDR1 WNHNN, CDR2 SYGVQD (reference sequence). Trimming took off 0 bases at V and 2 bases at J, with 10 bases between the two ends. The CDR3 region is CASSESGTPNTEAFF. The CDR3 DNA follows: TGCGCCAGCAGTGAGTCCGGGACACCTAACACTGAAGCTTTCTTT.

The chain joins TRBV28 to TRBJ2-1; 13 positions agree with TRBD2. The CDR3 consists of 20 residues. Unmatched junction bases numbered 21, after V lost 6 bases and J lost 7 bases. Germline CDR1 reads MDHEN; CDR2 reads SYDVKM. The DNA for the CDR3 is TGTGCCAGCAGCCCTCTTCCGGGACTAGCGGGACGAGGGGGGAGGAATGAGCAGTTCTTC. Encoded protein: CASSPLPGLAGRGGRNEQFF.

In nucleotides, the CDR3 is TGTGCCATCAGTGCACAGGGGGCAGGGGAGACCCAGTACTTC. Residues: CAISAQGAGETQYF. This sequence joins TRBV10-3 and TRBJ2-5, with 9 bases aligning to TRBD1. The V segment lost 4 bases and the J segment 5 bases; nucleotides outside the gene matches: 5. Germline CDR1 reads ENHRY; CDR2 reads SYGVKD. The CDR3 has 14 amino acids.

This clone was detected only once. This chain joins TRBV27 and TRBJ2-1; maybe TRBD1 (6 bases). This CDR3 spans 15 amino acids. Germline V gene data show CDR1 as MNHEY and CDR2 as SMNVEV (reference sequence). The ends were cut back, 4 bases at V and 2 bases at J, with 12 bases in the middle. In nucleotides, the CDR3 is TGTGCCAGCAGTTCGACCCGGACAGCCTACAATGAGCAGTTCTTC. It yields the protein CASSSTRTAYNEQFF.

A few counts support this clone. The chain couples TRBV4-1 to TRBJ2-2; TRBD2 might be the D (6 bases). There are 16 residues in the CDR3. Germline values: CDR1 MGHRA, CDR2 YSYEKL. Trimming took off 1 base at V and 4 bases at J, with 13 bases between the two ends. DNA of the CDR3: TGCGCCAGCAGCCAAGTAGGGAGGTCTAGCACCGGGGAGCTGTTTTTT. Amino acid sequence: CASSQVGRSSTGELFF.

The J gene is TRBJ1-6, the V gene TRBV7-9; D might be TRBD1 (5 bases). This CDR3 is built from 15 residues. Germline CDR1 is SEHNR and CDR2 is FQNEAQ (reference sequence). V was cut by 3 bases and J by 4 bases, with 10 bases left in between. The CDR3 DNA reads as TGTGCCAGCAGCTTGACAGACCCATATAATTCACCCCTCCACTTT. Protein: CASSLTDPYNSPLHF.

The rearrangement uses TRBV27 and TRBJ2-1, with TRBD2 matching 7 bases. J was trimmed by 6 bases and V by 0 bases; bases with no gene match: 8. Germline V CDR1 and CDR2: MNHEY, SMNVEV (reference sequence). The CDR3 sequence is 16 residues long. The CDR3 sequence: CASSLSKGGEGNEQFF. CDR3 nucleotides: TGTGCCAGCAGTTTATCCAAGGGCGGGGAGGGCAATGAGCAGTTCTTC.

The V and J genes are TRBV18 and TRBJ1-2; unclear D gene. The length of the CDR3 is 13 residues. Germline CDR1 is KGHSH and CDR2 is LQKENI. V dropped 3 bases and J dropped 3 bases, with 8 bases sitting between them. The CDR3 spells CASSPPTYYGYTF. In nucleotides, the CDR3 is TGTGCCAGCTCACCTCCCACATACTATGGCTACACCTTC.

This rearrangement joins TRBV30 to TRBJ1-6, with 8 positions matching TRBD1. CDR1 is GTSNPN, CDR2 SVGIG, per germline (reference sequence). CDR3 length: 16 residues. J lost 3 bases, V lost 3 bases, and 7 bases had no gene match. The CDR3 DNA sequence: TGTGCCTGGAGGTTACGACAGGGGAACTATAATTCACCCCTCCACTTT. This encodes CAWRLRQGNYNSPLHF.

The genes are TRBV18 and TRBJ1-5, with D possibly matching TRBD1 (6 bases). V lost 4 bases and J lost 7, with 11 bases in between. The CDR3 is made up of 13 amino acids. Germline V CDR1 and CDR2: KGHSH, LQKENI. The CDR3 DNA follows: TGTGCCAGCTCACTCAAACAGGGACAGCCCCAGCATTTT. Encoded protein: CASSLKQGQPQHF.

This clone has a handful of counts. The chain couples TRBV24-1 to TRBJ2-5; 8 bases line up with TRBD2. The germline V gene has CDR1 KGHDR and CDR2 SFDVKD. V trimming: 7 bases; J trimming: 3 bases; junction bases outside the gene matches: 9. The CDR3 covers 15 residues. The CDR3 region is CATSQTGTREETQYF. CDR3 in DNA: TGTGCCACCAGCCAAACCGGGACTAGGGAAGAGACCCAGTACTTC.

The chain links TRBV7-2 to TRBJ1-3, with 7 bases matching TRBD1. This CDR3 comprises 17 residues. Germline values: CDR1 SGHTA, CDR2 FQGNSA. V trimming: 4 bases; J trimming: 2 bases; junction bases outside the gene matches: 11. The CDR3 coding sequence is TGTGCCAGCAGCTCACTTATCGGGCAGGGGGCTGGAAACACCATATATTTT. Protein: CASSSLIGQGAGNTIYF.

The V call is TRBV13, the J call TRBJ2-3; a possible D gene is TRBD2 (5 bases). Germline CDR1 reads PRHDT; CDR2 reads FYEKMQ (reference sequence). V lost 0 bases, J lost 6 bases, and 16 bases lay in between. CDR3 length equals 16 residues. CDR3 nucleotides: TGTGCCAGCAGCTTAGGGAGGTCGGGGTCGTTGGATACGCAGTATTTT. Translating it yields CASSLGRSGSLDTQYF.

V is TRBV7-9 and J is TRBJ2-7, with 13 bases lining up with TRBD2. The CDR3 is 16 residues long. The V gene end was trimmed by 5 bases and the J gene end by 0 bases; junction bases not matched to a gene: 4. Germline CDR1 SEHNR, CDR2 FQNEAQ (reference sequence). The CDR3 is CASSLGTSGTSYEQYF. Written as DNA, the CDR3 is TGTGCCAGCAGCCTCGGGACTAGCGGGACCTCCTACGAGCAGTACTTC.

The V and J genes are TRBV3-1 (or the pseudogene TRBV3-2) and TRBJ2-5, with a tentative D call TRBD2 (5 bases). The V end was cut by 4 bases, the J end by 5 bases, with 14 bases between. The CDR3 runs to 14 residues. The germline gives CDR1 LGHDT, CDR2 YNNKEL (reference sequence). For the CDR3, the DNA is TGTGCCAGCAGCCCTTCGGGGTCGTGGGAGACCCAGTACTTC. Residues: CASSPSGSWETQYF.

The chain employs TRBV9 and TRBJ2-2, with 9 bases aligning to TRBD2. The CDR3 consists of 18 residues. The J segment lost 6 bases and the V segment lost 1 base, leaving 13 bases of the junction unmatched. CDR1 and CDR2 (germline): SGDLS, YYNGEE. The CDR3 DNA follows: TGTGCCAGCAGCGTAATGGCGGGAGGGCCCCAAGGGGCCGGGGAGCTGTTTTTT. This translates into CASSVMAGGPQGAGELFF.

This rearrangement joins TRBV18 to TRBJ2-1; 7 bases fit TRBD2. V lost 2 bases, J lost 1 base, and 5 bases stayed unmatched. The CDR3 contains 16 residues. The germline gives CDR1 KGHSH, CDR2 LQKENI. CDR3 region: CASSPIGGGSYNEQFF. CDR3 bases: TGTGCCAGCTCACCAATTGGGGGGGGATCCTACAATGAGCAGTTCTTC.

V and J are TRBV7-9 and TRBJ1-2, with 9 bases lining up with TRBD1. The junction had 7 bases not matched to a gene; V was cut back by 4 bases and J by 4 bases. The germline V gene has CDR1 SEHNR and CDR2 FQNEAQ (reference sequence). The CDR3 spans 15 residues. The CDR3 nucleotides are TGTGCCAGCAGCTCTCAAAAGGGACAGGGCTATGGCTACACCTTC. Its translation: CASSSQKGQGYGYTF. The whole variable domain, filled in from reference TRBV7-9 and TRBJ1-2, reads DTGVSQNPRHKITKRGQNVTFRCDPISEHNRLYWYRQTLGQGPEFLTYFQNEAQLEKSRLLSDRFSAERPKGSFSTLEIQRTEQGDSAMYLCASSSQKGQGYGYTFGSGTRLTVV.